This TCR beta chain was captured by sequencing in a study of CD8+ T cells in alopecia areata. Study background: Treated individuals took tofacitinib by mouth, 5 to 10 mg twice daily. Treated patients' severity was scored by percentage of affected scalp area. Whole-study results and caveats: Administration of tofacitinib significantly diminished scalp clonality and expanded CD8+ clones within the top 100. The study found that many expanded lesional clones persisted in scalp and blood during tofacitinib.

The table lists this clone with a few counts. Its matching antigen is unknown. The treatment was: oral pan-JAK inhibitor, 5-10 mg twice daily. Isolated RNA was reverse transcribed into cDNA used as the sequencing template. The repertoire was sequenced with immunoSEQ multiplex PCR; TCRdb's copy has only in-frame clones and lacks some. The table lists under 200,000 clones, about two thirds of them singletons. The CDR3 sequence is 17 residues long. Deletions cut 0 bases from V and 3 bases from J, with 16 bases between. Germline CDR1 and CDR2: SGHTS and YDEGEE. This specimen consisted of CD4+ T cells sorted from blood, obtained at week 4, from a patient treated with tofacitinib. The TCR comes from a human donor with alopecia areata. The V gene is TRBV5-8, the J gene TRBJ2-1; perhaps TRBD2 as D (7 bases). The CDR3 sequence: CASSLVGGGRLYNEQFF. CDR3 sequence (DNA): TGTGCCAGCAGCTTGGTTGGCGGGGGCCGTCTCTACAATGAGCAGTTCTTC.